The rows below give T cell receptor beta chains drawn from one sample of a study of cytomegalovirus exposure and HLA in healthy donors. Some clones are missing from TCRdb's copy, which holds only in-frame ones; the method was immunoSEQ multiplex PCR. The sample holds about 74,000 clones, 94% seen once. The specimen sequenced was PBMCs. The source is a man in his late teens or twenties in good health and CMV-seropositive. The CDR3 runs from the conserved cysteine through the conserved F or W. A D gene is named only where the DNA matches it firmly. The size of a clone is reported for some rows only, either as once, few or many, or as a class for expanded clones.

clone size: once; J gene: TRBJ2-7; V gene: TRBV9; D gene: TRBD2; CDR3 DNA: TGTGCCAGCAGCGTGACTAGCGGGACTTACGAGCAGTACTTC; CDR3 protein: CASSVTSGTYEQYF
clone size: once; J gene: TRBJ1-1; V gene: TRBV10-3; D gene: NA; CDR3 DNA: TGTGCCATCTCCAGTCAGGTCTTGAACACTGAAGCTTTCTTT; CDR3 protein: CAISSQVLNTEAFF
clone size: NA; J gene: TRBJ2-3; V gene: TRBV9; D gene: NA; CDR3 DNA: TGTGCCAGCAGCGCCAGAGGGCGGGAGTGGGGGCCGGGAGATACGCAGTATTTT; CDR3 protein: CASSARGREWGPGDTQYF
clone size: NA; J gene: TRBJ2-2; V gene: TRBV7-9; D gene: TRBD1; CDR3 DNA: TGTGCCAGCAGCGTAAGGGACAGGGACACCGGGGAGCTGTTTTTT; CDR3 protein: CASSVRDRDTGELFF
clone size: NA; J gene: TRBJ1-4; V gene: TRBV19; D gene: TRBD1; CDR3 DNA: TGTGCCAGTAGTGAGGACAGGGAGAAAAAACTGTTTTTT; CDR3 protein: CASSEDREKKLFF
clone size: NA; J gene: TRBJ2-3; V gene: TRBV7-9; D gene: NA; CDR3 DNA: TGTGCCAGCAGCTTAGCGAAGTGGGCTAGCACAGATACGCAGTATTTT; CDR3 protein: CASSLAKWASTDTQYF
clone size: NA; J gene: TRBJ2-2; V gene: TRBV10-3; D gene: TRBD2; CDR3 DNA: TGTGCCATCCAGGCGGGAGGGAGCGGGGAGCTGTTTTTT; CDR3 protein: CAIQAGGSGELFF
clone size: NA; J gene: TRBJ1-1; V gene: TRBV9; D gene: NA; CDR3 DNA: TGTGCCAGCAGCCTCGATGGGAGAGACACTGAAGCTTTCTTT; CDR3 protein: CASSLDGRDTEAFF
clone size: NA; J gene: TRBJ2-1; V gene: TRBV6-1; D gene: TRBD1; CDR3 DNA: TGTGCCAGCAGTGCGACCGGGACAGGGGCGAATGAGCAGTTCTTC; CDR3 protein: CASSATGTGANEQFF
clone size: NA; J gene: TRBJ1-2; V gene: TRBV28; D gene: NA; CDR3 DNA: TGTGCCAGCAGTCCGGGGTCCTATGGCTACACCTTC; CDR3 protein: CASSPGSYGYTF
clone size: NA; J gene: TRBJ2-2; V gene: TRBV28; D gene: TRBD2; CDR3 DNA: TGTGCCAGCAGTTTTGGGGGCGGGAGGCACACCGGGGAGCTGTTTTTT; CDR3 protein: CASSFGGGRHTGELFF
clone size: NA; J gene: TRBJ2-7; V gene: TRBV5-1; D gene: NA; CDR3 DNA: TGCGCCAGCAGCAATGAGGGATCCTACGAGCAGTACTTC; CDR3 protein: CASSNEGSYEQYF
clone size: NA; J gene: TRBJ2-1; V gene: TRBV7-3; D gene: TRBD2; CDR3 DNA: TGTGCCAGCAGCGGACTAGCGGGAGGGGGGAGCTCCTACAATGAGCAGTTCTTC; CDR3 protein: CASSGLAGGGSSYNEQFF
clone size: NA; J gene: TRBJ2-7; V gene: TRBV4-1; D gene: TRBD2; CDR3 DNA: TGCGCCAGCAGCCTTCTCGGCGGGAGAGTCCACGAGCAGTACTTC; CDR3 protein: CASSLLGGRVHEQYF
clone size: NA; J gene: TRBJ2-1; V gene: TRBV28; D gene: TRBD2; CDR3 DNA: TGTGCCAGCAGTGATAGCGGGAGTGTCCTCAAATTCTACAATGAGCAGTTCTTC; CDR3 protein: CASSDSGSVLKFYNEQFF
clone size: NA; J gene: TRBJ2-1; V gene: TRBV30; D gene: NA; CDR3 DNA: TGTGCCTGGAGTCTAGCAGATGAGCAGTTCTTC; CDR3 protein: CAWSLADEQFF
clone size: NA; J gene: TRBJ1-5; V gene: TRBV4-2; D gene: NA; CDR3 DNA: TGTGCCAGCAGCCAAGATCTTTCCGGGAATCAGCCCCAGCATTTT; CDR3 protein: CASSQDLSGNQPQHF
clone size: NA; J gene: TRBJ2-5; V gene: TRBV5-4; D gene: TRBD2; CDR3 DNA: TGTGCCATACGAGGAGCGGGATCGGAGACCCAGTACTTC; CDR3 protein: CAIRGAGSETQYF
clone size: NA; J gene: TRBJ2-1; V gene: TRBV10-3; D gene: NA; CDR3 DNA: TGTGCCACCTCACCGAATGAGAACGACAATGAGCAGTTCTTC; CDR3 protein: CATSPNENDNEQFF
clone size: NA; J gene: TRBJ1-2; V gene: TRBV28; D gene: NA; CDR3 DNA: TGTGCCAGCAGCACCCATCGTGAGAGCGTTTATGGCTACACCTTC; CDR3 protein: CASSTHRESVYGYTF
clone size: NA; J gene: TRBJ1-1; V gene: TRBV28; D gene: TRBD1; CDR3 DNA: TGTGCCAGCAGTCAAGGGACAGTCACTGAAGCTTTCTTT; CDR3 protein: CASSQGTVTEAFF
clone size: NA; J gene: TRBJ2-7; V gene: TRBV7-9; D gene: NA; CDR3 DNA: TGTGCCAGCAGCTTACGGGGCGAGCAGTACTTC; CDR3 protein: CASSLRGEQYF
clone size: NA; J gene: TRBJ1-1; V gene: TRBV6-1; D gene: NA; CDR3 DNA: TGTGCCAGCAGTGAAAGAAAGGGAGGGTACATGAACACTGAAGCTTTCTTT; CDR3 protein: CASSERKGGYMNTEAFF
clone size: NA; J gene: TRBJ1-2; V gene: TRBV5-1; D gene: NA; CDR3 DNA: TGCGCCAGCAGCCCGGGGGGGATGTCTGGCTACACCTTC; CDR3 protein: CASSPGGMSGYTF
clone size: NA; J gene: TRBJ1-5; V gene: TRBV19; D gene: TRBD1; CDR3 DNA: TGTGCCAGTAGTATAGCTGACAGGGAAGAGCCCCAGCATTTT; CDR3 protein: CASSIADREEPQHF
clone size: NA; J gene: TRBJ2-7; V gene: TRBV7-8; D gene: NA; CDR3 DNA: TGTGCCAGCAGCTTATTTGGACTCCTCGAGCAGTACTTC; CDR3 protein: CASSLFGLLEQYF
clone size: NA; J gene: TRBJ2-7; V gene: TRBV6-1; D gene: NA; CDR3 DNA: TGTGCCAGCCAAGATCCGGGGATCTACCCCTACGAGCAGTACTTC; CDR3 protein: CASQDPGIYPYEQYF
clone size: NA; J gene: TRBJ2-1; V gene: TRBV30; D gene: TRBD2; CDR3 DNA: TGTGCCTGCGGACTAGCGGGAGGGCCGAGAAATGAGCAGTTCTTC; CDR3 protein: CACGLAGGPRNEQFF
clone size: NA; J gene: TRBJ2-1; V gene: TRBV18; D gene: TRBD2; CDR3 DNA: TGTGCCAGCTCACCACCGGGACTAGCGGGAACCCATGAGCAGTTCTTC; CDR3 protein: CASSPPGLAGTHEQFF
clone size: NA; J gene: TRBJ1-1; V gene: TRBV2; D gene: NA; CDR3 DNA: TGTGCCAGCAGTACGACTGAGAACACTGAAGCTTTCTTT; CDR3 protein: CASSTTENTEAFF
clone size: NA; J gene: TRBJ2-7; V gene: TRBV6-6; D gene: NA; CDR3 DNA: TGTGCCAGCAGTTACCACTTTACAGGAACCTACGAGCAGTACTTC; CDR3 protein: CASSYHFTGTYEQYF
clone size: NA; J gene: TRBJ2-7; V gene: TRBV10-1; D gene: TRBD1; CDR3 DNA: TGCGCCAGCAGCGCCGGGACAGTTCACTACGAGCAGTACTTC; CDR3 protein: CASSAGTVHYEQYF
clone size: NA; J gene: TRBJ1-5; V gene: TRBV6-5; D gene: NA; CDR3 DNA: TGTGCCAGCAGTTACTCGAACGGGCAGCCCCAGCATTTT; CDR3 protein: CASSYSNGQPQHF
clone size: NA; J gene: TRBJ1-2; V gene: TRBV6-1; D gene: NA; CDR3 DNA: TGTGCCAGCACCCATGACAGAGATGGCTACACCTTC; CDR3 protein: CASTHDRDGYTF
clone size: NA; J gene: TRBJ2-7; V gene: TRBV4-1; D gene: NA; CDR3 DNA: TGCGCCAGCAGCTCAGTGGGGAGATTGAAAGTGCAGTACTTC; CDR3 protein: CASSSVGRLKVQYF
clone size: NA; J gene: TRBJ2-3; V gene: TRBV5-5; D gene: NA; CDR3 DNA: TGTGCCAGCAGCTTGAATTCAGGGGCACCCGATACGCAGTATTTT; CDR3 protein: CASSLNSGAPDTQYF
clone size: NA; J gene: TRBJ1-1; V gene: TRBV18; D gene: NA; CDR3 DNA: TGTGCCAGCTCAACTGACACGAACACTGAAGCTTTCTTT; CDR3 protein: CASSTDTNTEAFF
clone size: NA; J gene: TRBJ2-5; V gene: TRBV5-4; D gene: TRBD1; CDR3 DNA: TGTGCCAGCAGCCCCGGACAGGCAGAGACCCAGTACTTC; CDR3 protein: CASSPGQAETQYF
clone size: NA; J gene: TRBJ2-7; V gene: TRBV27; D gene: TRBD2; CDR3 DNA: TGTGCCAGCAGTTCCCCCTCTGGTAGCGGGACCTACGAGCAGTACTTC; CDR3 protein: CASSSPSGSGTYEQYF
clone size: NA; J gene: TRBJ2-7; V gene: TRBV9; D gene: TRBD2; CDR3 DNA: TGTGCCAGCAGCCCAGGGACTAGCGGAAATAGATTCTCCTACGAGCAGTACTTC; CDR3 protein: CASSPGTSGNRFSYEQYF
clone size: NA; J gene: TRBJ1-1; V gene: TRBV28; D gene: TRBD1; CDR3 DNA: TGTGCCAGCAAAGGGTACAGGGGCGATGAAGCTTTCTTT; CDR3 protein: CASKGYRGDEAFF
clone size: NA; J gene: TRBJ1-5; V gene: TRBV27; D gene: NA; CDR3 DNA: TGTGCCAGCAGCGAACTTACCGGGGTTAATCAGCCCCAGCATTTT; CDR3 protein: CASSELTGVNQPQHF
clone size: NA; J gene: TRBJ2-7; V gene: TRBV28; D gene: TRBD1; CDR3 DNA: TGTGCCAGCAGTTTTCCCGGGACAGGGGCCGAGCAGTACTTC; CDR3 protein: CASSFPGTGAEQYF
clone size: NA; J gene: TRBJ1-2; V gene: TRBV20-1; D gene: NA; CDR3 DNA: TGCAGTGCCCAGGACAGATATGGCTACACCTTC; CDR3 protein: CSAQDRYGYTF
clone size: NA; J gene: TRBJ1-1; V gene: TRBV14; D gene: NA; CDR3 DNA: TGTGCCAGCAGCCAAGAACTCCTTGCGTACACTGAAGCTTTCTTT; CDR3 protein: CASSQELLAYTEAFF
clone size: NA; J gene: TRBJ2-3; V gene: TRBV27; D gene: TRBD2; CDR3 DNA: TGTGTCAGCAGTTTATCGGCCCCCGGGACTAGCGGGAGTAGGACGTCCACAGATACGCAGTATTTT; CDR3 protein: CVSSLSAPGTSGSRTSTDTQYF
clone size: NA; J gene: TRBJ2-4; V gene: TRBV15; D gene: NA; CDR3 DNA: TGTGCCACCAGCAGGGTTTACAGGGATCAGCTTCAGTACTTC; CDR3 protein: CATSRVYRDQLQYF
clone size: NA; J gene: TRBJ2-2; V gene: TRBV5-1; D gene: NA; CDR3 DNA: TGCGCCAGCAGCTTGATTCCGGGCGGGGAGCTGTTTTTT; CDR3 protein: CASSLIPGGELFF
clone size: NA; J gene: TRBJ1-1; V gene: TRBV30; D gene: TRBD1; CDR3 DNA: TGTGCCTGGAGGGGACCCGGGACAGGGGTTTTAATGGCCCCTGAAGCTTTCTTT; CDR3 protein: CAWRGPGTGVLMAPEAFF
clone size: NA; J gene: TRBJ2-5; V gene: TRBV11-2; D gene: NA; CDR3 DNA: TGTGCCAGCAGCCGCCAGGGATCTCAAGAGACCCAGTACTTC; CDR3 protein: CASSRQGSQETQYF